One and the same sample provided the 31 T cell receptor beta chains below, sequenced in a study of cytomegalovirus exposure and HLA in healthy donors. PCR was performed using 60 Vbeta and 13 Jbeta primers. Data came from immunoSEQ multiplex PCR; TCRdb stores just in-frame clones and leaves some out. The sample yields about 270,000 clones, roughly two thirds seen once. Source material: PBMCs. These receptor sequences come from a female donor in good health and CMV-seronegative.

V gene TRBV5-4 combines with J gene TRBJ2-3; 8 bases match TRBD2. Germline CDR1 SGHNT, CDR2 YYREEE (reference sequence). Germline trimming cut 4 bases from V and 5 bases from J; bases unmatched to any gene: 12. CDR3 length: 16 residues. The CDR3 DNA sequence: TGTGCCAGCAGCCCGCGGGCAGCGGGAGTTCTAGATACGCAGTATTTT. This codes for CASSPRAAGVLDTQYF.

The chain couples TRBV28 to TRBJ1-2; TRBD1 might be the D (6 bases). The CDR3 sequence is 14 residues long. CDR1 is MDHEN and CDR2 is SYDVKM in the germline V gene. Trimming removed 10 bases at V and 8 bases at J, with 23 bases between. The CDR3 nucleotides are TGTGCCACAACAATGGGGGGGGCGCTCCGGGGCTACACCTTC. Amino acids: CATTMGGALRGYTF.

Regarding this clone: One junction end does not reproduce the germline sequence, and a read error may be involved. The chain uses TRBV7-9 and TRBJ1-3; D perhaps matches TRBD1 (5 bases). The length of the CDR3 is 13 residues. CDR1 is SEHNR, CDR2 FQNEAQ, per germline (reference sequence). The CDR3 DNA is TGTTCCAGCAGCTTACCCCCCCCCGACAGTCTCGATTTT. Protein sequence: CSSSLPPPDSLDF.

This chain joins TRBV6-6 and TRBJ2-2; the D gene is possibly TRBD2 (5 bases). With 2 bases removed from V and 4 bases from J, the gap between germline ends came to 11 bases. The CDR3 spans 15 residues. Germline V lookup: CDR1 MNHNY, CDR2 SVGAGI (reference sequence). CDR3 loop: CASSYVTGSTGELFF. CDR3 bases: TGTGCCAGCAGTTACGTTACTGGGAGCACCGGGGAGCTGTTTTTT.

The chain recombines TRBV6-5 with TRBJ1-1, with D tentatively TRBD1 (6 bases). Germline values: CDR1 MNHEY, CDR2 SVGAGI. Trimming left V 2 bases short and J 2 bases short, with 12 bases between. This CDR3 has 15 amino acids. The DNA for the CDR3 is TGTGCCAGCAGTTACGGGACAACGCCAAACACTGAAGCTTTCTTT. Protein: CASSYGTTPNTEAFF.

The chain employs TRBV12-2 and TRBJ1-2. TRBV12-2 is annotated as a pseudogene. The CDR3 consists of 15 residues. CDR3 amino acids: CASRLAGWGDGGYTF. Written as DNA, the CDR3 is TGTGCAAGTCGCTTAGCGGGTTGGGGGGATGGTGGCTACACCTTC.

The rearrangement joins TRBV7-2 to TRBJ2-1; 12 bases match TRBD2. Germline trimming cut 0 bases from V and 12 bases from J; bases unmatched to any gene: 9. This CDR3 has 16 amino acids. The germline CDR1 and CDR2 sequences are SGHTA and FQGNSA. The CDR3 DNA reads TGTGCCAGCAGCTTAGCGAGCGGCGGGACTAGCGGGTTGCAGTTCTTC. This encodes CASSLASGGTSGLQFF.

The rearrangement links TRBV5-1 to TRBJ1-2; tentative D call: TRBD1 (6 bases). CDR1 and CDR2 (germline): SGHRS, YFSETQ. The CDR3 runs to 14 residues. Trimming took 3 bases from V and 4 from J, leaving 13 bases between them. As DNA, the CDR3 is TGCGCCAGCAGCTCGACAGGAGAACTCTATGGCTACACCTTC. This sequence encodes CASSSTGELYGYTF.

The chain couples TRBV6-5 to TRBJ2-7; the D gene is possibly TRBD2 (6 bases). Germline loops: CDR1 MNHEY, CDR2 SVGAGI. The CDR3 extends over 13 amino acids. The ends were cut back, 9 bases at V and 4 bases at J, with 16 bases in the middle. CDR3 loop: CASRSAGRYEQYF. CDR3 DNA: TGTGCCAGTAGGTCCGCAGGGAGGTACGAGCAGTACTTC.

The chain carries TRBV27 and TRBJ2-2; 7 bases fit TRBD2. Germline V gives CDR1 MNHEY, CDR2 SMNVEV (reference sequence). CDR3 length equals 13 residues. Trimming removed 9 bases from V and 6 bases from J; junction bases left unmatched: 7. The CDR3 coding sequence is TGTGCCAGGGGGGGGGACGGGGCCGGGGAGCTGTTTTTT. Encoded protein: CARGGDGAGELFF.

This clone was seen more than once but under ten times. The chain joins TRBV6-1 to TRBJ1-2; 7 bases map to TRBD1. With 10 bases clipped from V and 5 bases from J, the junction kept 10 bases outside the gene matches. The germline V gene encodes CDR1 MNHNS and CDR2 SASEGT. The CDR3 loop spans 13 amino acids. CDR3 sequence: CATADRAFYGYTF. In DNA form, the CDR3 reads TGTGCCACCGCAGACAGGGCCTTTTATGGCTACACCTTC.

This sequence joins TRBV7-8 and TRBJ2-7; 7 bases fit TRBD1. CDR1 and CDR2 from the germline V gene are SGHVS and FQNEAQ. The CDR3 sequence is 15 residues long. Trimming removed 3 bases from V and 3 bases from J; junction bases left unmatched: 8. CDR3 amino acids: CASSFDRDGGYEQYF. The CDR3, as DNA: TGTGCCAGCAGCTTTGACAGGGATGGGGGCTACGAGCAGTACTTC.

In its sample, this clone was seen a few times. The V call is TRBV29-1, the J call TRBJ2-1; 14 bases line up with TRBD2. In germline, CDR1 is SQVTM, CDR2 ANQGSEA. V trimming: 0 bases; J trimming: 9 bases; junction bases outside the gene matches: 4. This CDR3 contains 15 residues. The CDR3: CSVEDGGLAGAEQFF. For the CDR3, the DNA is TGCAGCGTTGAAGATGGGGGACTAGCGGGAGCTGAGCAGTTCTTC.

This sequence joins TRBV6-6 and TRBJ2-2; 9 positions match TRBD1. The germline V gene encodes CDR1 MNHNY and CDR2 SVGAGI (reference sequence). This CDR3 has 15 amino acids. Germline trimming cut 2 bases from V and 7 bases from J; bases unmatched to any gene: 5. CDR3 DNA: TGTGCCAGCAGTTACCGGGACAGGGAAAACGGGGAGCTGTTTTTT. Translating gives CASSYRDRENGELFF.

J is TRBJ2-5 and V is TRBV27; D is possibly TRBD2 (5 bases). Per the germline V gene, CDR1 is MNHEY and CDR2 is SMNVEV (reference sequence). This CDR3 spans 15 amino acids. With 0 bases removed from V and 4 bases from J, the gap between germline ends came to 12 bases. In nucleotides, the CDR3 is TGTGCCAGCAGTTTATCGGGCCCTCGGGGAGAGACCCAGTACTTC. Translated: CASSLSGPRGETQYF.

The genes are TRBV23-1 and TRBJ2-1, with D perhaps TRBD1 (7 bases). TRBV23-1 counts as an open reading frame of uncertain function. The germline V and J ends were trimmed by 8 bases and 4 bases, with 24 bases remaining between them. The CDR3 consists of 17 residues. The CDR3 DNA reads as TGCGCCAGCGGCTTCGGGACTTCGGGACAGAGTTACAATGAGCAGTTCTTC. This codes for CASGFGTSGQSYNEQFF.

The rearrangement uses TRBV29-1 and TRBJ2-1; 8 nucleotides agree with TRBD1. There are 14 residues in the CDR3. Germline V gene sequence: CDR1 SQVTM, CDR2 ANQGSEA. V lost 7 bases and J lost 4; bases outside the gene matches: 9. CDR3 sequence reads: CSGRDRSPYNEQFF. The CDR3 nucleotides read TGCAGCGGGAGGGACAGGAGCCCTTACAATGAGCAGTTCTTC.

This clone came up a few times. This chain uses TRBV10-2 with TRBJ1-1; D is unclear. The CDR3 length is 15 residues. CDR1 and CDR2 (germline): WSHSY, SAAADI. V was clipped by 6 bases and J by 0 bases, with 14 bases between them. CDR3 in DNA: TGCGCCAGCAGAACTCTCAGAGGGATGAACACTGAAGCTTTCTTT. It encodes CASRTLRGMNTEAFF.

V and J are TRBV2 and TRBJ1-2; D call uncertain. Germline V gene data show CDR1 as SNHLY and CDR2 as FYNNEI. Trimming shortened V by 4 bases and J by 0 bases, and 9 bases separated the two germline ends. This CDR3 region has 14 residues. The CDR3 DNA follows: TGTGCCAGCAGTGCAGGCTCGGCTAACTATGGCTACACCTTC. Protein product: CASSAGSANYGYTF.

This chain connects TRBV21-1 to TRBJ2-1; the table gives TRBD2 as D, unverified against the DNA. TRBV21-1 is described as a pseudogene. The CDR3 totals 15 residues. CDR3 loop: CASSPGLAGFNEQFF. The CDR3 nucleotides read TGTGCCAGCAGCCCGGGACTAGCGGGCTTCAATGAGCAGTTCTTC.

The chain links TRBV6-1 to TRBJ1-1, with D tentatively TRBD1 (6 bases). The length of the CDR3 is 12 residues. Trimming removed 6 bases at V and 6 bases at J, with 11 bases between. Looked up from germline, CDR1 is MNHNS and CDR2 is SASEGT. The CDR3 DNA sequence: TGTGCCAGCAGGGGGGACAAGGCTGAAGCTTTCTTT. Encoded protein: CASRGDKAEAFF.

The chain couples TRBV27 to TRBJ1-1, with no clear D. Deletions cut 1 base from V and 4 bases from J, with 16 bases between. Germline CDR1 and CDR2: MNHEY and SMNVEV (reference sequence). The CDR3 consists of 16 residues. Here the CDR3 reads CASSLFATVRATEAFF. In nucleotides, the CDR3 is TGTGCCAGCAGTTTATTCGCCACAGTTCGCGCCACTGAAGCTTTCTTT.

The gene calls are TRBV9 and TRBJ1-1; D uncertain. Germline CDR1 SGDLS, CDR2 YYNGEE. With 1 base removed from V and 1 base from J, the gap between germline ends came to 8 bases. The CDR3 consists of 14 residues. The CDR3 DNA reads TGTGCCAGCAGCGTATTGGGCGAGAACACTGAAGCTTTCTTT. Amino acids: CASSVLGENTEAFF.

In DNA form, the CDR3 reads TGTGCCAGCAGCCTAGACTCCCTGAACACCGGGGAGCTGTTTTTT. As protein: CASSLDSLNTGELFF. The gene calls are TRBV7-3 and TRBJ2-2, with D uncertain. V dropped 5 bases and J dropped 1 base, with 11 bases sitting between them. Germline V gene data show CDR1 as SGHTA and CDR2 as FQGTGA. The CDR3 covers 15 residues.

The chain is built from TRBV5-1 and TRBJ1-3, with 7 bases matching TRBD1. Losses at the gene ends were 0 bases for V and 4 bases for J; bases not matched to a gene: 10. The CDR3 spans 17 residues. The germline CDR1 and CDR2 sequences are SGHRS and YFSETQ. The CDR3 sequence: CASSLERAGGSGNTIYF. CDR3 bases: TGCGCCAGCAGCTTGGAGCGCGCAGGGGGGTCCGGAAACACCATATATTTT.

This clone was found a few times. The chain combines TRBV21-1 with TRBJ2-5; the D segment call TRBD1 is taken from the table without a DNA check. TRBV21-1 is a documented pseudogene. This CDR3 contains 17 residues. In nucleotides, the CDR3 is TGTGCCAGCAGTCCTATCATCGACAGGCACAAAGAGGAGACCCAGTACTTC. Residues: CASSPIIDRHKEETQYF.

The J gene is TRBJ2-3, the V gene TRBV27, with a weak D call TRBD2 (6 bases). Germline V gives CDR1 MNHEY, CDR2 SMNVEV (reference sequence). V lost 6 bases to trimming and J lost 0 bases, with 22 bases between them. The CDR3 spans 18 residues. This CDR3 is CASRKQTQGGTSTDTQYF. CDR3 nucleotides: TGTGCCAGCAGGAAACAGACCCAAGGCGGGACTAGCACAGATACGCAGTATTTT.

This chain uses TRBV27 with TRBJ2-1; TRBD1 agrees at 10 bases. The trim removed 8 bases at V and 6 bases at J, leaving 13 bases unmatched. Germline V CDR1 and CDR2: MNHEY, SMNVEV (reference sequence). The CDR3 is 16 amino acids. In DNA form, the CDR3 reads TGTGCCAGCCTAAGAATCGACGGGACAGGGGCCAATGAGCAGTTCTTC. Translating it yields CASLRIDGTGANEQFF.

The chain couples TRBV27 to TRBJ2-7; TRBD2 matches 11 bases. The CDR3 has 15 amino acids. The trim removed 5 bases at V and 5 bases at J, leaving 8 bases unmatched. CDR1 MNHEY and CDR2 SMNVEV come from the germline V gene (reference sequence). CDR3 DNA: TGTGCCAGCAGTCAAATGACTAGCGGGAAGGACGAGCAGTACTTC. This gives the protein CASSQMTSGKDEQYF.

This clone was observed a handful of times. The CDR3 sequence is CAWSVTVNTEAFF. The CDR3 coding sequence is TGTGCCTGGAGTGTAACAGTGAACACTGAAGCTTTCTTT. The chain uses TRBV30 and TRBJ1-1; D is unresolved. This CDR3 has 13 residues. CDR1 is GTSNPN, CDR2 SVGIG, per germline (reference sequence). V was trimmed by 0 bases and J by 0 bases, leaving 5 bases between them.

The rearrangement links TRBV15 to TRBJ2-2; a weak D match, TRBD2 (6 bases). There are 14 residues in the CDR3. V lost 1 base and J lost 5, with 8 bases in between. Germline V gives CDR1 LNHNV, CDR2 YYDKDF (reference sequence). This chain's CDR3 is CATSRARETGELFF. CDR3 sequence (DNA): TGTGCCACCAGCAGAGCGCGGGAAACCGGGGAGCTGTTTTTT.